This T cell receptor beta chain was captured by sequencing in a study of response to subunit inactivated influenza vaccine. Study-wide findings and caveats: Authors suggested each seasonal influenza vaccination recruits few new T cells.

MiXCR, run by TCRdb on the RT-PCR reads, gives a single entry per CDR3 protein. The repertoire holds hundreds of thousands of distinct CDR3 sequences, with less than 20% as singletons. Per germline, CDR1 SGHDN and CDR2 FVKESK. The CDR3 is 14 residues long. V was shortened by 8 bases and J by 7 bases, with 19 bases between the two germline ends. As concerns this clonotype: What it binds is not known. This could be a read error, since a much larger clone is one nucleotide away.

The gene calls are TRBV14 and TRBJ2-3; D possibly corresponds to TRBD2 (5 bases). Sequenced here: PBMCs from blood, sampled 4 to 6 days after vaccination. This TCR came from a man aged 45-60 years who received an inactivated influenza vaccine. CDR3 coding DNA: TGTGCCAGCGCATCCACGGAGGCAACATATACGCAGTATTTT. As protein: CASASTEATYTQYF.